This T cell receptor beta chain comes out of a study of shared clonotypes between healthy human individuals. Every immunoSEQ plate was one replicate of a subset's evenly spread DNA. TCRdb's table, derived via immunoSEQ multiplex PCR, lists solely in-frame clones and lacks some. The sample holds millions of clones; roughly 94% are singletons and the top ten take around 1.1%. As defined, naive CD8 cells were CD45RO-negative and positively selected for CCR7, with terminally differentiated effector memory CD45RA+ cells excluded. The sequence was collected from a man younger than 35 in good health. The sample taken for sequencing was naive CD8+ T cells sorted from blood.

Here the CDR3 reads CASSQLTGGAGEKLFF. CDR3 nucleotides: TGCGCCAGCAGCCAACTTACGGGGGGCGCAGGGGAAAAACTGTTTTTT. V is TRBV4-1 and J is TRBJ1-4; D may be TRBD1 (6 bases). Trimming removed 2 bases at V and 8 bases at J, with 18 bases between. This CDR3 is built from 16 residues. Per germline, CDR1 MGHRA and CDR2 YSYEKL.